This TCR beta chain was obtained from a study of blood T cells in healthy people across ages. Turning to this clonotype: The target antigen is unknown.

The CDR3 extends over 17 amino acids. The germline gives CDR1 LGHNA, CDR2 YNFKEQ. Trimming removed 1 base from V and 1 base from J, with 14 bases in between. Primed by a sample-barcoded 5' primer and a J-beta primer mix, a second PCR proceeded for roughly 6 to 12 cycles. Every cDNA molecule bore a tag from a template-switch adaptor containing 12 random nucleotides. One entry per CDR3 protein, called by TCRdb with MiXCR from the 5' RACE reads. The table lists about a million distinct CDR3 sequences, approximately 50% of them singletons. Study outcomes and limitations: With naive T cell percentage, TCR beta diversity showed a strong correlation. Roughly linearly, TCR beta diversity per million T cells fell as age increased.

This sequence joins TRBV4-2 and TRBJ2-4; TRBD2 is a possible D gene (6 bases). This TCR came from a woman aged 55 to 70 in good health. What was sequenced was blood. CDR3 in amino acids: CASSQGAAEGAKNIQYF. The CDR3 DNA reads TGTGCCAGCAGCCAAGGTGCAGCGGAGGGGGCCAAAAACATTCAGTACTTC.